This T cell receptor beta chain stems from a study of blood T cell repertoires in COVID-19. V shed 3 bases and J 4 bases; nucleotides not matched to a gene: 9. The germline V gene has CDR1 GTSNPN and CDR2 SVGIG (reference sequence). This CDR3 has 15 residues. The table came from immunoSEQ multiplex PCR; TCRdb's copy has only in-frame clones and leaves some out. This sample has just over 80,000 clones; around 80% occur once, and the top ten carry 20%. The receptor comes from a woman of 80 years or more with active or convalescent COVID-19. The sample consisted of peripheral blood. The chain combines TRBV30 with TRBJ1-2; 9 nucleotides match TRBD1. Here the CDR3 DNA reads TGTGCCTGGAGCGAAACCGGGACAGGGCTCTATGGCTACACCTTC. Encoded protein: CAWSETGTGLYGYTF. Combining the CDR3 with reference TRBV30 and TRBJ1-2 gives the whole variable domain SQTIHQWPATLVQPVGSPLSLECTVEGTSNPNLYWYRQAAGRGLQLLFYSVGIGQISSEVPQNLSASRPQDRQFILSSKKLLLSDSGFYLCAWSETGTGLYGYTFGSGTRLTVV.